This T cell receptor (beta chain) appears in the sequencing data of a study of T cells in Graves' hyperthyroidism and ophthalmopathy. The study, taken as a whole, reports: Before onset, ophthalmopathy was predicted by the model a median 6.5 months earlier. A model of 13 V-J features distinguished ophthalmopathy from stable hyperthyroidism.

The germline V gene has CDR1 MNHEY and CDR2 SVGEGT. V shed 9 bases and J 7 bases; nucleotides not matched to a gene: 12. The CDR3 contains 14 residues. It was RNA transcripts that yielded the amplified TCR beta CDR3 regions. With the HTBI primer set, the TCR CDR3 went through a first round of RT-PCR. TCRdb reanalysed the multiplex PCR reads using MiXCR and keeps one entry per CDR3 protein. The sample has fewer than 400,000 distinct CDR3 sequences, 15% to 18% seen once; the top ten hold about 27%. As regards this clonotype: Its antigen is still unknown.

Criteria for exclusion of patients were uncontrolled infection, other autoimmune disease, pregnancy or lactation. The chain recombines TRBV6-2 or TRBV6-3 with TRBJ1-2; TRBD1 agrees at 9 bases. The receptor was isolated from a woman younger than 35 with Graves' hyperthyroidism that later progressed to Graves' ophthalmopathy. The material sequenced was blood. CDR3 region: CASQPGQGLLGYTF. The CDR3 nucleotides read TGTGCCAGTCAACCGGGACAGGGTTTGCTTGGCTACACCTTC.